This record covers a single T cell receptor (beta chain). Its antigen specificity is not known. No much larger clonotype is one base removed from it; base qualities were not supplied. This entry belongs to a study of T cell changes during pregnancy in multiple sclerosis (dated by TCRdb to between 2018 and 2021). Regarding the study in general: In women with multiple sclerosis, the researchers looked at how the T cell repertoire shifted as pregnancy progressed.

Preparation of the library involved the immunoSEQ multiplex PCR assay. TCRdb took this table from immuneACCESS and kept in-frame rearrangements with V and J called. Such tables lack part of the clones; where checked against another copy, unresolved V genes explain under half of the gap, and the rest is unexplained. Across this sample there are fewer than 70,000 clones, with roughly 92% seen only once. The ten largest clones add up to roughly 3% of the sample. The CDR3 holds 16 amino acids from the cysteine to the phenylalanine. Only CDR3 DNA is held: 48 bases, read in frame from base 1. As encoded in the germline V gene (reference sequence), CDR1 is MNHEY while CDR2 is SMNVEV. The junction carries 16 bases between V and J, which are trimmed by 4 bases and 1 base respectively.

The chain is made from TRBV27 and TRBJ1-1; D gene: possibly TRBD1, on 6 matching bases. The material was CD8+ T cells from peripheral blood mononuclear cells, obtained in the third trimester of pregnancy. The TCR comes from a female donor in good health, enrolled as a control in a pregnancy study. The DNA is as follows: TGTGCCAGCAGTTCCGGACAGCCCGCAACGAACACTGAAGCTTTCTTT. This is translated as CASSSGQPATNTEAFF.